A selection of T cell receptor beta chains follows, all from one sample in a study of T cells in Graves' hyperthyroidism and ophthalmopathy. TCRdb reprocessed the multiplex PCR reads via MiXCR and lists one record per CDR3 protein. Here the sample spans some 270,000 distinct CDR3 sequences, roughly 15% being singletons. The sequencing input was blood. The source is a woman aged 40 to 55 with Graves' hyperthyroidism. CDR3s leave out the opening cysteine and the closing phenylalanine or tryptophan. A row's size may be missing; if present it is once, few, many or a size class.

v_gene	j_gene	len	abundance	CDR3aa
TRBV6-1	TRBJ1-1	14	many	ASTGLGAVLYTEAF
TRBV20-1	TRBJ1-5	13	-	SARKGSSSNQPQH
TRBV12-3/TRBV12-4	TRBJ2-2	15	many	ASSTSGGRRYTGELF
TRBV2	TRBJ2-2	14	few	ASMGVAGGSAGELF
TRBV28	TRBJ2-7	10	many	ASSLLAYEQY
TRBV11-2	TRBJ1-4	13	many	ASSLDVDLWEKLF
TRBV7-9	TRBJ1-2	13	many	ASSLLDSPVRGYT
TRBV7-2	TRBJ2-3	13	many	ASSRSGRSTDTQY
TRBV12-3/TRBV12-4	TRBJ2-7	14	-	ASSTGLADLGYEQY
TRBV11-2	TRBJ2-5	11	-	ASSQGQGETQY
TRBV28	TRBJ2-7	10	few	ASLSRTYEQY
TRBV19	TRBJ1-1	18	-	ASSIRRFAGDASMNTEAF
TRBV7-8	TRBJ1-1	12	many	ASSPRTTNTEAF
TRBV5-8	TRBJ1-5	15	-	ASSFTYGTILGQPQH
TRBV12-3/TRBV12-4	TRBJ2-1	13	many	ASSLGTSALNEQF
TRBV13	TRBJ2-7	12	-	ASSLLREQYEQY
TRBV30	TRBJ1-5	12	many	AWSTGITNQPQH